The 28 T cell receptor beta chains presented below share a single source sample, sequenced in a study of blood T cell repertoires in COVID-19. The table came from immunoSEQ multiplex PCR; TCRdb's copy has only in-frame clones and leaves some out. Here the sample spans approximately 80,000 clones, about three quarters being singletons. Sequencing input: peripheral blood. Source of these receptors: a human donor in a cohort sampled during active COVID-19.

The chain couples TRBV4-2 to TRBJ2-4, with TRBD2 matching 15 bases. The trim removed 5 bases at V and 0 bases at J, leaving 8 bases unmatched. The CDR3 is 19 residues long. In germline, CDR1 is LGHNA, CDR2 YNFKEQ. CDR3 loop: CASSGAGTSGGLAKNIQYF. The CDR3, as DNA: TGTGCCAGCAGCGGAGCCGGGACTAGCGGGGGGTTAGCCAAAAACATTCAGTACTTC.

The CDR3 region has the DNA TGCGCCAGCAGCCCCCGAGAGGCCACCGAGCAGTACTTC. It translates to CASSPREATEQYF. The rearrangement uses TRBV4-1 and TRBJ2-7; no clear D gene. Germline V gene sequence: CDR1 MGHRA, CDR2 YSYEKL. The ends were cut back, 4 bases at V and 6 bases at J, with 13 bases in the middle. The CDR3 extends over 13 amino acids.

J is TRBJ2-7 and V is TRBV28, with D uncertain. This CDR3 comprises 13 residues. Between the trimmed V and J ends, which lost 2 bases and 2 bases, there was a span of 7 bases. Germline V CDR1 and CDR2: MDHEN, SYDVKM. The CDR3 protein is CASSLGPPYEQYF. In DNA form, the CDR3 reads TGTGCCAGCAGTTTAGGGCCCCCCTACGAGCAGTACTTC.

The rearrangement uses TRBV5-1 and TRBJ1-1; 8 nucleotides match TRBD1. The CDR3 is 14 residues long. V lost 4 bases to trimming and J lost 0 bases; unmatched junction nucleotides: 2. The germline gives CDR1 SGHRS, CDR2 YFSETQ. For the CDR3, the DNA is TGCGCCAGCAGCGGACAGGGAATGAACACTGAAGCTTTCTTT. This sequence encodes CASSGQGMNTEAFF.

This chain joins TRBV10-3 and TRBJ1-1, with D maybe TRBD1 (6 bases). The V end lost 3 bases, the J end lost 3 bases, and 14 bases lay between the germline ends. This CDR3 has 15 residues. CDR1 ENHRY and CDR2 SYGVKD come from the germline V gene. In DNA, the CDR3 is TGTGCCATCAGTGATTCACAAGGGGGGGACACTGAAGCTTTCTTT. Residues: CAISDSQGGDTEAFF.

The chain has TRBV6-2 or TRBV6-3 and TRBJ2-7, with 10 bases fitting TRBD2. The V gene end was trimmed by 3 bases and the J gene end by 6 bases; junction bases not matched to a gene: 5. This CDR3 region has 14 residues. CDR1 is MNHEY, CDR2 SVGEGT, per germline. This CDR3 reads CASSYEGTSAEQYF. Written as DNA, the CDR3 is TGTGCCAGCAGTTATGAGGGGACTAGCGCCGAGCAGTACTTC.

This clone was seen a few times. This sequence joins TRBV11-3 and TRBJ2-7; a weak D match, TRBD2 (6 bases). V was cut by 6 bases and J by 5 bases, with 17 bases left in between. This CDR3 has 14 amino acids. Germline CDR1 reads SGHNT; CDR2 reads YENEEA. CDR3: CASRAGTLRHEQYF. The CDR3 nucleotides are TGTGCCAGCAGAGCCGGGACTCTCCGTCACGAGCAGTACTTC.

The genes are TRBV19 and TRBJ2-7; TRBD1 matches at 9 bases. The germline V gene encodes CDR1 LNHDA and CDR2 SQIVND (reference sequence). Trimming removed 4 bases from V and 5 bases from J; junction bases left unmatched: 6. The CDR3 has 14 residues. As DNA, the CDR3 is TGTGCCAGTAGTACGACAGGGGGTTTTAACGAGCAGTACTTC. It encodes CASSTTGGFNEQYF.

The rearrangement links TRBV5-3 to TRBJ1-4; 7 bases align to TRBD1. TRBV5-3 is an ORF for which the function is uncertain. V gave up 0 bases and J gave up 8 bases; unmatched junction bases: 13. The CDR3 loop spans 17 amino acids. CDR3 sequence: CARSLEAAGGLGEKLFF. The CDR3 DNA reads TGTGCCAGAAGCTTGGAAGCGGCAGGGGGTCTGGGCGAAAAACTGTTTTTT.

The chain carries TRBV15 and TRBJ2-7, with 9 positions matching TRBD2. This CDR3 has 15 residues. CDR1 is LNHNV, CDR2 YYDKDF, per germline (reference sequence). V was pared by 4 bases and J by 6 bases, with 10 bases of the junction left unmatched. In nucleotides, the CDR3 is TGTGCCACCAGCACCGTAGCGGGGGCCAGGGGCGAGCAGTACTTC. Protein sequence: CATSTVAGARGEQYF.

CDR3 DNA: TGCGCCAGCAGCTTGACAGTGAACACCGGGGAGCTGTTTTTT. It encodes CASSLTVNTGELFF. The gene calls are TRBV5-1 and TRBJ2-2; D remains unclear. The germline V and J ends were trimmed by 1 base and 1 base, with 5 bases remaining between them. The CDR3 has 14 amino acids. Germline CDR1 SGHRS, CDR2 YFSETQ. The full variable domain, rest sourced from reference TRBV5-1 and TRBJ2-2, is KAGVTQTPRYLIKTRGQQVTLSCSPISGHRSVSWYQQTPGQGLQFLFEYFSETQRNKGNFPGRFSGRQFSNSRSEMNVSTLELGDSALYLCASSLTVNTGELFFGEGSRLTVL.

The chain joins TRBV19 to TRBJ1-5; 7 bases map to TRBD1. This CDR3 has 13 residues. Per germline, CDR1 LNHDA and CDR2 SQIVND (reference sequence). J was trimmed by 4 bases and V by 3 bases; bases with no gene match: 0. The CDR3 bases are TGTGCCAGTAGTATGGACAGGAATCAGCCCCAGCATTTT. Translated: CASSMDRNQPQHF.

The V gene is TRBV7-2, the J gene TRBJ2-1; 11 nucleotides align to TRBD2. V trimming: 3 bases; J trimming: 6 bases; junction bases outside the gene matches: 7. Germline-derived CDR1 and CDR2 are SGHTA and FQGNSA. This CDR3 contains 16 residues. The CDR3 loop reads CASSFSIAGGLNEQFF. As DNA, the CDR3 is TGTGCCAGCAGCTTCTCTATAGCGGGGGGGCTCAATGAGCAGTTCTTC.

The rearrangement joins TRBV27 to TRBJ1-5, with TRBD1 matching 7 bases. The CDR3 loop spans 14 amino acids. Germline CDR1 reads MNHEY; CDR2 reads SMNVEV (reference sequence). The J segment lost 7 bases and the V segment lost 5 bases, leaving 8 bases of the junction unmatched. In nucleotides, the CDR3 is TGTGCCAGCAGTACCCGACAGGGTGGCCAGCCCCAGCATTTT. It codes for CASSTRQGGQPQHF.

J is TRBJ1-5 and V is TRBV15, with 8 bases fitting TRBD1. CDR3 length: 16 residues. In germline, CDR1 is LNHNV, CDR2 YYDKDF (reference sequence). V was clipped by 6 bases and J by 3 bases; unmatched bases: 10. Here the CDR3 reads CATRARLTGDNQPQHF. In DNA form, the CDR3 reads TGTGCCACCAGAGCCCGACTGACAGGGGACAATCAGCCCCAGCATTTT.

The chain couples TRBV5-1 to TRBJ2-1; 7 bases line up with TRBD1. V trimming: 0 bases; J trimming: 4 bases; junction bases outside the gene matches: 7. Germline V gives CDR1 SGHRS, CDR2 YFSETQ. The CDR3 consists of 16 residues. The DNA for the CDR3 is TGCGCCAGCAGCTTGGTCGGTCAGGGACAGTACAATGAGCAGTTCTTC. Translation gives CASSLVGQGQYNEQFF.

The chain is built from TRBV7-8 and TRBJ2-3, with TRBD2 as a possible D gene (5 bases). The CDR3 is made up of 17 amino acids. The V end was cut by 0 bases, the J end by 3 bases, with 16 bases between. CDR1 SGHVS and CDR2 FQNEAQ come from the germline V gene. The CDR3 loop reads CASSLAFGIPVTDTQYF. CDR3 nucleotide sequence: TGTGCCAGCAGCTTAGCGTTCGGGATCCCGGTAACAGATACGCAGTATTTT. Supplemented by reference TRBV7-8 and TRBJ2-3, the full variable domain reads GAGVSQSPRYKVAKRGQDVALRCDPISGHVSLFWYQQALGQGPEFLTYFQNEAQLDKSGLPSDRFFAERPEGSVSTLKIQRTQQEDSAVYLCASSLAFGIPVTDTQYFGPGTRLTVL.

This sequence joins TRBV21-1 and TRBJ2-3; the table's TRBD2 call for D was not verified on the DNA. TRBV21-1 is noted as a pseudogene. The CDR3 runs to 16 residues. The CDR3 DNA follows: TGTGCCAGCAGCAACAGACTAGCGGGGGGGACAGATACGCAGTATTTT. It yields the protein CASSNRLAGGTDTQYF.

The V call is TRBV7-8, the J call TRBJ1-2; D unresolved. The V gene's germline CDR1 is SGHVS and CDR2 FQNEAQ. CDR3 length equals 14 residues. Trimming pared 5 bases from V and 5 bases from J, leaving 15 bases between. For the CDR3, the DNA is TGTGCCAGCAGCGGTCGCTTTGCCGAGTATGGCTACACCTTC. This gives the protein CASSGRFAEYGYTF.

The J gene is TRBJ2-7, the V gene TRBV7-6; possibly TRBD2 for D (6 bases). Germline loops: CDR1 SGHVS, CDR2 FNYEAQ. CDR3 length: 15 residues. The V end was cut by 5 bases, the J end by 0 bases, with 14 bases between. The chain's CDR3 is CASSRLDGSSYEQYF. In DNA, the CDR3 is TGTGCCAGCAGCCGATTGGACGGGAGCTCCTACGAGCAGTACTTC.

Concerning this clone: The junction departs from germline at one end; a sequencing error may be responsible. The rearrangement joins TRBV7-9 to TRBJ1-2; TRBD1 matches at 8 bases. CDR1 is SEHNR, CDR2 FQNEAQ, per germline (reference sequence). This CDR3 spans 16 amino acids. The CDR3 here is CASSLAVPGGSYGYTF. CDR3 in DNA: TGTGCCAGCAGCCTAGCCGTACCAGGGGGCAGCTATGGCTACACCTTC.

The chain uses TRBV18 and TRBJ1-2; TRBD1 is a possible D gene (5 bases). Trimming shortened V by 5 bases and J by 4 bases, and 14 bases separated the two germline ends. This CDR3 contains 14 residues. Germline assignment: CDR1 KGHSH and CDR2 LQKENI. The CDR3: CASSGQGRSYGYTF. CDR3 DNA sequence: TGTGCCAGCTCAGGGCAGGGAAGGTCCTATGGCTACACCTTC. Full variable domain (rest looked up from reference TRBV18 and TRBJ1-2): NAGVMQNPRHLVRRRGQEARLRCSPMKGHSHVYWYRQLPEEGLKFMVYLQKENIIDESGMPKERFSAEFPKEGPSILRIQQVVRGDSAAYFCASSGQGRSYGYTFGSGTRLTVV.

This chain uses TRBV20-1 with TRBJ1-1; no definite D call. Deletions cut 1 base from V and 7 bases from J, with 7 bases between. The CDR3 totals 11 residues. From germline, CDR1 is DFQATT and CDR2 SNEGSKA (reference sequence). This chain's CDR3 is CSARGQIEAFF. The CDR3 nucleotides read TGCAGTGCTAGAGGGCAAATTGAAGCTTTCTTT.

The V gene is TRBV5-4, the J gene TRBJ1-2, with D possibly TRBD1 on 5 matching bases. The length of the CDR3 is 15 residues. V gave up 2 bases and J gave up 6 bases, with 17 bases separating them. The germline V gene encodes CDR1 SGHNT and CDR2 YYREEE (reference sequence). CDR3 loop: CASSFGAGFGDGYTF. The DNA for the CDR3 is TGTGCCAGCAGCTTCGGGGCGGGATTTGGGGATGGCTACACCTTC.

CDR3 coding DNA: TGTGCCAGCAGTGAATACGGGACTTACGAGCAGTACTTC. This encodes CASSEYGTYEQYF. V and J are TRBV25-1 and TRBJ2-7; maybe TRBD2 (6 bases). Trimming pared 0 bases from V and 4 bases from J, leaving 7 bases between. This CDR3 region has 13 residues. The germline gives CDR1 MGHDK, CDR2 SYGVNS.

The V and J genes are TRBV5-6 and TRBJ1-4; D unresolved. Trimming removed 0 bases from V and 0 bases from J, with 3 bases in between. The CDR3 contains 14 residues. Germline-derived CDR1 and CDR2 are SGHDT and YYEEEE. CDR3 amino acids: CASSLDTTNEKLFF. For the CDR3, the DNA is TGTGCCAGCAGCTTGGATACAACTAATGAAAAACTGTTTTTT.

The gene calls are TRBV5-4 and TRBJ1-1; D is uncertain. Per the germline V gene, CDR1 is SGHNT and CDR2 is YYREEE (reference sequence). V was clipped by 4 bases and J by 0 bases, with 22 bases between them. The CDR3 extends over 18 amino acids. This CDR3 is CASSPGGGAGILNTEAFF. CDR3 bases: TGTGCCAGCAGCCCAGGAGGTGGCGCGGGGATCTTGAACACTGAAGCTTTCTTT.

The chain uses TRBV5-1 and TRBJ1-3, with 7 bases aligning to TRBD1. Germline CDR1 reads SGHRS; CDR2 reads YFSETQ. The V and J ends lost 0 bases and 4 bases, in that order; junction bases with no gene match: 4. The CDR3 runs 15 residues. The CDR3 here is CASSLVAGGGNTIYF. For the CDR3, the DNA is TGCGCCAGCAGCTTGGTAGCAGGGGGAGGAAACACCATATATTTT.